The sequence of this T cell receptor (beta chain) was determined in a study of T cell responses to AZD1222 COVID-19 vaccine. Generated by immunoSEQ multiplex PCR, the TCRdb table keeps only in-frame clones and is missing some. This table has 26,000 or so clones, 87% appearing once. The length of the CDR3 is 12 residues. Germline V gives CDR1 LGHDT, CDR2 YNNKEL (reference sequence). The V end lost 4 bases, the J end lost 7 bases, and 8 bases lay between the germline ends. The chain couples TRBV3-1 (or the pseudogene TRBV3-2) to TRBJ2-1; tentatively, D is TRBD2 (5 bases). The material was peripheral blood, obtained 28 days after the second AZD1222 dose. The clonotype originates from an adult who received the AZD1222 COVID-19 vaccine. The CDR3 DNA sequence: TGTGCCAGCAGCCTAAGGGAGAATGAGCAGTTCTTC. Amino acid sequence: CASSLRENEQFF.